The text below deals with one T cell receptor beta chain. Trimming pared 3 bases from V and 7 bases from J, leaving 9 bases between. Germline lookup yields CDR1 SGHAT and CDR2 FQNNGV. This CDR3 contains 13 residues. Treatment of the sample: oral pan-JAK inhibitor, 5-10 mg twice daily. The entry originates in a study of CD8+ T cells in alopecia areata. cDNA serving as the sequencing template came from extracted, reverse transcribed RNA. Assay: immunoSEQ multiplex PCR; the TCRdb copy retains only in-frame clones and omits some. The sample holds 150,000 to 200,000 clones, 60% seen once. The source is a human donor with alopecia areata. This rearrangement joins TRBV11-2 to TRBJ2-2, with a weak D call TRBD1 (6 bases). The material was CD4+ T cells sorted from blood, obtained at week 24, from a patient treated with tofacitinib. The CDR3 bases are TGTGCCAGCAGCTTTGACAGGAGCGGGGAGCTGTTTTTT. It translates to CASSFDRSGELFF.